This T cell receptor beta chain emerged from a study of T cell responses to AZD1222 COVID-19 vaccine. General study points: Once two AZD1222 doses were given, Spike-specific TCR breadth and depth went up.

Germline V CDR1 and CDR2: LNHDA, SQIVND (reference sequence). The CDR3 contains 17 residues. V gave up 4 bases and J gave up 1 base, with 19 bases separating them. The repertoire was sequenced with immunoSEQ multiplex PCR; TCRdb's copy has only in-frame clones and lacks some. The sample has 90,000 to 120,000 clones, 87% seen once; the top ten hold around 4.7%. Turning to this clone: Its antigen remains unknown.

The sample was peripheral blood, taken 28 days after the second AZD1222 dose. The chain links TRBV19 to TRBJ2-5; no definite D call. This TCR was sampled from an adult who received the AZD1222 COVID-19 vaccine. The CDR3: CASSTRHQSSVQETQYF. In nucleotides, the CDR3 is TGTGCCAGTAGTACCCGACACCAAAGTTCGGTCCAAGAGACCCAGTACTTC.